This T cell receptor beta chain was obtained from a study of T cells in Graves' hyperthyroidism and ophthalmopathy. Ten or more counts support this clonotype. Antigen unknown. V shed 6 bases, J shed 0 bases, and the junction held 3 bases outside the gene matches. The CDR3 has 15 amino acids. Per the germline V gene, CDR1 is SNHLY and CDR2 is FYNNEI. Study-wide points: Most thyroid clonotypes that were expanded above 0.001 also turned up in blood. Stable hyperthyroidism and ophthalmopathy were separated using 13 V-J signatures.

Orbital computed tomography and thyroid ultrasound, together with serum TRAb and thyroxine and clinical symptoms, were used for diagnoses. Using RNA transcripts as the source, TCR beta CDR3 regions were amplified. The HTBI primer set was used in a first-round RT-PCR of the TCR CDR3. Each CDR3 protein gets one entry after TCRdb re-called the multiplex PCR reads with MiXCR. The sample includes a few hundred thousand distinct CDR3 sequences, approximately 15% of them seen just once. The receptor's source is a woman aged 30 to 39 with Graves' hyperthyroidism that later progressed to Graves' ophthalmopathy. This sequence joins TRBV2 and TRBJ1-4; the match to TRBD1 covers 8 bases. Sequencing input: blood. For the CDR3, the DNA is TGTGCCAGCAGGGACAGGGCCGCAACTAATGAAAAACTGTTTTTT. This gives the protein CASRDRAATNEKLFF.